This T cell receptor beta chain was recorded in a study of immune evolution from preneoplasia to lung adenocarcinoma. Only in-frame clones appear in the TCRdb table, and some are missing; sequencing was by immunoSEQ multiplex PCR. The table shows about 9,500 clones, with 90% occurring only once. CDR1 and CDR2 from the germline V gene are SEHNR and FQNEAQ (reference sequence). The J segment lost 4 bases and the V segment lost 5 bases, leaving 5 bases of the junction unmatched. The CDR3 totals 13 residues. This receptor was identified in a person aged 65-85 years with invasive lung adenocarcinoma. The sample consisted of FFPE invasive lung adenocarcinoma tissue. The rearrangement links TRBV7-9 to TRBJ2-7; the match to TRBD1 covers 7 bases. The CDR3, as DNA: TGTGCCAGCAGCCGGGACAGAGGGTACGAGCAGTACTTC. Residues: CASSRDRGYEQYF.